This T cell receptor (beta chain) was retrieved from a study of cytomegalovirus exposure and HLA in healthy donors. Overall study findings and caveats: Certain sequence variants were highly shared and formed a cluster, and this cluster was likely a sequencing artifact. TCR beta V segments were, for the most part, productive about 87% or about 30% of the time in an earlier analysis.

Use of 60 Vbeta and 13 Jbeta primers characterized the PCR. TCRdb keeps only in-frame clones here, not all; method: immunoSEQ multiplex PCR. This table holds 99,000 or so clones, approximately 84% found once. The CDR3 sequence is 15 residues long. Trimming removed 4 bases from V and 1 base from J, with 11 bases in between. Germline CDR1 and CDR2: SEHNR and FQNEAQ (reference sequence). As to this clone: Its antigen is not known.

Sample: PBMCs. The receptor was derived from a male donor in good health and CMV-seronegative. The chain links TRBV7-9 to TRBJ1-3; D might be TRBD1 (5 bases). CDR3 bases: TGTGCCAGCAGCTCGACAGTCGAGTCTGGAAACACCATATATTTT. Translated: CASSSTVESGNTIYF.